This T cell receptor beta chain was captured in a study of T cell repertoires in cytomegalovirus infection. About the study: Recently described HLA-C-restricted plus well-studied HLA-B-restricted CMV epitopes were used.

Each CDR3 protein gets one entry after TCRdb re-called the reads with MiXCR. Of 350,000 to 400,000 distinct CDR3 sequences in the sample, roughly 36% were seen once. The germline CDR1 and CDR2 sequences are LGHNA and YSLEER. Deletions cut 0 bases from V and 6 bases from J, with 6 bases between. The CDR3 extends over 13 amino acids. This clonotype appeared many times. The antigen remains undetermined. The sample here was cultured PBMCs, taken from culture after CMV antigen stimulation. The chain is built from TRBV4-3 and TRBJ1-5; D gene uncertain. This TCR came from a human donor in good health (CMV status not recorded). Some clones in this sample may be carry-over from other donors' samples. The chain's CDR3 is CASSQDLAQPQHF. The CDR3 DNA follows: TGCGCCAGCAGCCAAGATTTGGCTCAGCCCCAGCATTTT.